The entry below gives a single T cell receptor (beta chain) sequence along with its context. The antigen is not known. Trimming removed 4 bases from V and 1 base from J; junction bases left unmatched: 9. Germline V lookup: CDR1 MNHEY, CDR2 SMNVEV (reference sequence). This CDR3 is built from 16 residues. The sample originates from a study of beta chain features in type 1 diabetes. Across the study: Age and gender were similar between patients and healthy donors, as were cell yields. All samples yielded around 98 million examined sorted cells.

Notes on the study in general: The similarity of naive, central memory and Treg TCRB repertoires appeared greater among patients than among healthy donors. Among patients with Type 1 diabetes, TCRB CDR3s were moderately but significantly shorter in every one of the four CD4+ subsets.

Sequencing targeted expressed TCRB transcripts, as all isolated RNA had been reverse transcribed. Repertoires were generated with immunoSEQ multiplex PCR, while TCRdb's copy carries only in-frame clones and drops some. The sample has 300,000 to 350,000 clones; roughly 13% are singletons. Via the markers CD45RO/CCR7/CD25/CD127/CD95/CD27, stem cell-like memory, regulatory, central memory and naive CD4+ cells were sorted. This clonotype was sampled from a woman aged 18-29 years with type 1 diabetes. The chain has TRBV27 and TRBJ1-1, with 7 bases that match TRBD1. Sequencing was carried out using naive CD4+ T cells from blood. The CDR3 loop reads CASSSHWTGWNTEAFF. The DNA of the CDR3 is TGTGCCAGCAGTTCCCATTGGACAGGTTGGAACACTGAAGCTTTCTTT.